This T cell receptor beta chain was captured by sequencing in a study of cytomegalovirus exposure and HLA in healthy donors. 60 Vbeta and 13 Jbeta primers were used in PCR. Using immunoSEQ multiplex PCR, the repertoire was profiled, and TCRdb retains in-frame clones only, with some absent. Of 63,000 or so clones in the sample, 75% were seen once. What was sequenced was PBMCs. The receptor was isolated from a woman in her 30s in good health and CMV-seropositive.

This CDR3 reads CASRGGRAEAFF. The CDR3 DNA follows: TGTGCCAGTAGAGGGGGTCGGGCTGAAGCTTTCTTT. The rearrangement links TRBV19 to TRBJ1-1; a possible D gene is TRBD1 (6 bases). Germline loops: CDR1 LNHDA, CDR2 SQIVND (reference sequence). The ends were cut back, 6 bases at V and 6 bases at J, with 11 bases in the middle. The CDR3 is 12 amino acids.